This is a list of T cell receptor beta chains from one sample in a study of identical twins. MiXCR was run by TCRdb on the 5' RACE reads, yielding one entry per CDR3 protein. The data show around 480,000 distinct CDR3 sequences, approximately 14% seen once. These records were also assigned to another study, of yellow fever vaccine responses in identical twins.

Sequencing was performed on CD4+ T cells sorted from blood. The receptor set was obtained from a woman aged 18-29 years in good health. The CDR3 runs from the conserved cysteine through the conserved F or W. D genes are given only for firm matches. Only part of the rows carry a size: once, few, many, or a class if the clone is expanded.

D: TRBD1
V: TRBV11-3
size: NA
J: TRBJ2-2
DNA: TGTGCCAGCAGCGCCACCGGGACAGGGCGGGGCGGGGAGCTGTTTTTT
CDR3: CASSATGTGRGGELFF

D: NA
V: TRBV29-1
size: NA
J: TRBJ1-2
DNA: TGCAGCGCCCGGGACGGATTTTATGGCTACACCTTC
CDR3: CSARDGFYGYTF

D: NA
V: TRBV5-1
size: few
J: TRBJ2-2
DNA: TGCGCCAGCAGCTTGGATCGCCAGGGGAGGAGGGAGCTGTTTTTT
CDR3: CASSLDRQGRRELFF

D: NA
V: TRBV28
size: few
J: TRBJ2-7
DNA: TGTGCCAGCAGTTTTAGGCGACACCTCTCCTACGAGCAGTACTTC
CDR3: CASSFRRHLSYEQYF

D: NA
V: TRBV5-1
size: few
J: TRBJ2-7
DNA: TGCGCCAGCAGCTTGCCAGGGGTTAGCGAGCAGTACTTC
CDR3: CASSLPGVSEQYF

D: NA
V: TRBV6-4
size: few
J: TRBJ2-1
DNA: TGTGCCAGCAGTGTCTCCCCAATTCTAACAGGGAATGAGCAGTTCTTC
CDR3: CASSVSPILTGNEQFF

D: TRBD2
V: TRBV3-1
size: few
J: TRBJ2-1
DNA: TGTGCCAGCAGCCAAGGTCTAGCGGGAGGGGGGGCTGAGCAGTTCTTC
CDR3: CASSQGLAGGGAEQFF

D: NA
V: TRBV11-2
size: many
J: TRBJ2-7
DNA: TGTGCCAGCAGCTTAGATCTAGTATCCTACGAGCAGTACTTC
CDR3: CASSLDLVSYEQYF

D: NA
V: TRBV5-1
size: many
J: TRBJ1-3
DNA: TGCGCCAGCAGCCGAGAGCTCAGCTCTGGAAACACCATATATTTT
CDR3: CASSRELSSGNTIYF

D: NA
V: TRBV6-5
size: many
J: TRBJ2-6
DNA: TGTGCCAGCAGTTACTGGGAAACTGGGGCCAACGTCCTGACTTTC
CDR3: CASSYWETGANVLTF

D: NA
V: TRBV14
size: NA
J: TRBJ2-1
DNA: TGTGCCAGTAAAGGACAACTCTCCTACAATGAGCAGTTCTTC
CDR3: CASKGQLSYNEQFF

D: TRBD1
V: TRBV18
size: few
J: TRBJ2-5
DNA: TGTGCCAGCTCATTGAACAGGGGGCTGGGAGAGACCCAGTACTTC
CDR3: CASSLNRGLGETQYF

D: NA
V: TRBV20-1
size: NA
J: TRBJ2-3
DNA: TGCAGTGCTAGAGATACAGGGAGATCTAGCACAGATACGCAGTATTTT
CDR3: CSARDTGRSSTDTQYF

D: NA
V: TRBV5-1
size: many
J: TRBJ2-1
DNA: TGCGCCAGCAGCTTGGCTCCTAGCTCCTACAATGAGCAGTTCTTC
CDR3: CASSLAPSSYNEQFF

D: TRBD1
V: TRBV7-2
size: NA
J: TRBJ2-3
DNA: TGTGCCAGCAGCTCAATCCCGACAGGGGTGGCAGATACGCAGTATTTT
CDR3: CASSSIPTGVADTQYF

D: NA
V: TRBV20-1
size: few
J: TRBJ2-2
DNA: TGCAGTGCAAGGGGCGCCGACAATACTGACACCGGGGAGCTGTTTTTT
CDR3: CSARGADNTDTGELFF

D: NA
V: TRBV6-5
size: NA
J: TRBJ1-4
DNA: TGTGCCAGCAGTTCACAAAGTGGAAAACTGTTTTTT
CDR3: CASSSQSGKLFF

D: TRBD2
V: TRBV11-2
size: few
J: TRBJ2-3
DNA: TGTGCCAGCAGCCCGAGAATAGCGGGGGTCACAGATACGCAGTATTTT
CDR3: CASSPRIAGVTDTQYF

D: TRBD1
V: TRBV7-9
size: NA
J: TRBJ2-5
DNA: TGTGCCAGCAGCTTAGGAGTCGGACAGGGTGGAGAGACCCAGTACTTC
CDR3: CASSLGVGQGGETQYF

D: NA
V: TRBV2
size: NA
J: TRBJ1-1
DNA: TGTGCCAGCAATCCGGGATCAACCCCTGAAGCTTTCTTT
CDR3: CASNPGSTPEAFF